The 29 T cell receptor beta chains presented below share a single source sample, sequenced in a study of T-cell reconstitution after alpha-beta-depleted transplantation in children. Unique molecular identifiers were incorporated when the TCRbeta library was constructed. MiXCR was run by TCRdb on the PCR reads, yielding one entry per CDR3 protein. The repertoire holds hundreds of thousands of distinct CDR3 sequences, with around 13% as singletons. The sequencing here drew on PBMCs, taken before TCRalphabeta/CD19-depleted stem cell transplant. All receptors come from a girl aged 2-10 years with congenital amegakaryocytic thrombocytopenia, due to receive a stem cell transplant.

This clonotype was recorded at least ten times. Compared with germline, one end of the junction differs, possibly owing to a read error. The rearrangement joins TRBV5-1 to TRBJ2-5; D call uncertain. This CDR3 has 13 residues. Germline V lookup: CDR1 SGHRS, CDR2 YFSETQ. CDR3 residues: CASSLSGQETQYF. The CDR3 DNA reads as TGTGCCAGCAGTTTATCAGGTCAAGAGACCCAGTACTTC. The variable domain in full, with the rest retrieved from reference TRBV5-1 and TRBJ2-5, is KAGVTQTPRYLIKTRGQQVTLSCSPISGHRSVSWYQQTPGQGLQFLFEYFSETQRNKGNFPGRFSGRQFSNSRSEMNVSTLELGDSALYLCASSLSGQETQYFGPGTRLLVL.

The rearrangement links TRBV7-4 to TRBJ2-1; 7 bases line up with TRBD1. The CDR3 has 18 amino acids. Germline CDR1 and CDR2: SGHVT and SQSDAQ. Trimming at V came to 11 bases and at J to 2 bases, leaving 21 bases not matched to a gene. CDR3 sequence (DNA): TGTGCCTGCACCCAAGATAGGGGACAGCCTTATCCCTACAATGAGCAGTTCTTC. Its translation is CACTQDRGQPYPYNEQFF.

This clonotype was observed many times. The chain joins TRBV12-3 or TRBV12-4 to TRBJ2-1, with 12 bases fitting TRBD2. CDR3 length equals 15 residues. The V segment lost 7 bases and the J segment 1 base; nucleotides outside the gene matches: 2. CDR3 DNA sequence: TGTGCCAGCATGGGACTAGCGGGTTCCTACAATGAGCAGTTCTTC. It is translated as CASMGLAGSYNEQFF.

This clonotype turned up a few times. This CDR3 is CASSPGPWGATNYGYTF. Here the CDR3 DNA reads TGTGCCAGCAGTCCAGGGCCCTGGGGGGCAACTAACTATGGCTACACCTTC. V gene TRBV6-1 combines with J gene TRBJ1-2; the D gene is possibly TRBD1 (6 bases). The V and J ends lost 5 bases and 0 bases respectively, with 19 bases between them. This CDR3 contains 17 residues. CDR1 and CDR2 (germline): MNHNS, SASEGT.

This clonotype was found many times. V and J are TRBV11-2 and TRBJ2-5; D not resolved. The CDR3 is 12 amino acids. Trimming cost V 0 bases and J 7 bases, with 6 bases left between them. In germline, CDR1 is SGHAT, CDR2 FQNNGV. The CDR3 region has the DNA TGTGCCAGCAGCTTAGAATGGGGGACCCAGTACTTC. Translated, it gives CASSLEWGTQYF.

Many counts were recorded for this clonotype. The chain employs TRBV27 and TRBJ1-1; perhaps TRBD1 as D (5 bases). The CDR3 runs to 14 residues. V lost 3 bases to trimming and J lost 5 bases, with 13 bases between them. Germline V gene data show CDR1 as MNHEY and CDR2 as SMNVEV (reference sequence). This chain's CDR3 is CASSFAGFETEAFF. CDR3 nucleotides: TGTGCCAGCAGTTTTGCAGGGTTCGAGACTGAAGCTTTCTTT.

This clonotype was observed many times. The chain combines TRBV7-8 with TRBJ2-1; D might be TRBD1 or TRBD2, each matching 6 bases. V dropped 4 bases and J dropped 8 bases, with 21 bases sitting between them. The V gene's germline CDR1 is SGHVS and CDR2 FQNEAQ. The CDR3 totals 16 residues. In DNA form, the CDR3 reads TGTGCCAGCAGCTCCCGGGGGCTAGCCCCTTTCGATGAGCAGTTCTTC. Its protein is CASSSRGLAPFDEQFF.

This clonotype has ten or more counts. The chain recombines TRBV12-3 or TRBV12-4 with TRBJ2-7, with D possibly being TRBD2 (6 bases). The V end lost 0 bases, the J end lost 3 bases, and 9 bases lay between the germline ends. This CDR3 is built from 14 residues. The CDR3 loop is CASSLARDVYEQYF. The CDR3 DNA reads TGTGCCAGCAGTTTAGCGCGGGATGTCTACGAGCAGTACTTC.

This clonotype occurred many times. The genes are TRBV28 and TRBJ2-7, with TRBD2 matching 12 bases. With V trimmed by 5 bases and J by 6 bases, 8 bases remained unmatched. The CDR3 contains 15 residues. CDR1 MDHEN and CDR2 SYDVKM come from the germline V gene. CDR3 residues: CASSTTSGSFREQYF. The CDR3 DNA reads TGTGCCAGCAGTACGACTAGCGGGAGTTTTCGCGAGCAGTACTTC.

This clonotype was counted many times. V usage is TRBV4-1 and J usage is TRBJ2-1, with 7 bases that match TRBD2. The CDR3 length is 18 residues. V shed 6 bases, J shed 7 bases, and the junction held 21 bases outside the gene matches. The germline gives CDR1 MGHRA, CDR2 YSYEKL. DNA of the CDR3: TGCGCCAGCAGGGCTCAGCCCGTACTAGCGTCTCGGGAGAATGAGCAGTTCTTC. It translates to CASRAQPVLASRENEQFF.

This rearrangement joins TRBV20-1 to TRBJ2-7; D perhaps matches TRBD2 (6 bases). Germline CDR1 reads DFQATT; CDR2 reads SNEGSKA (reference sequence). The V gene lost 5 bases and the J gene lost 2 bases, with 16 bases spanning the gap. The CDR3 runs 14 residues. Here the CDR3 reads CSAPASVPPYEQYF. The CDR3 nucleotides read TGCAGTGCTCCCGCTAGCGTGCCTCCCTACGAGCAGTACTTC.

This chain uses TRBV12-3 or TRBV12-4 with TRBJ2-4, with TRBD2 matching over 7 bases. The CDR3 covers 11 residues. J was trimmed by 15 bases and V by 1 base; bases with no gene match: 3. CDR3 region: CASSLGTRPYF. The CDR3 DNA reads TGTGCCAGCAGTTTAGGGACTAGGCCGTACTTC.

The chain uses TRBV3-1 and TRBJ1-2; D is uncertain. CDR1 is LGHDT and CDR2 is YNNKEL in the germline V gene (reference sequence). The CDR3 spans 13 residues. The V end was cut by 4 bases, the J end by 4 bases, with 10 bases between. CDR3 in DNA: TGTGCCAGCAGCCCCGGCCGGACCTATGGCTACACCTTC. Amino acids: CASSPGRTYGYTF. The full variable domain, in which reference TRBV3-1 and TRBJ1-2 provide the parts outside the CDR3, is DTAVSQTPKYLVTQMGNDKSIKCEQNLGHDTMYWYKQDSKKFLKIMFSYNNKELIINETVPNRFSPKSPDKAHLNLHINSLELGDSAVYFCASSPGRTYGYTFGSGTRLTVV.

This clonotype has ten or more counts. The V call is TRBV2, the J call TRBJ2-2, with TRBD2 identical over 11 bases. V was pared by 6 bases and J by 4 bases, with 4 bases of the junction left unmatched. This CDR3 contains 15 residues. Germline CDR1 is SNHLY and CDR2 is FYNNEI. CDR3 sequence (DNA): TGTGCCAGCAGATACACTAGCGGGAGCACCGGGGAGCTGTTTTTT. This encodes CASRYTSGSTGELFF. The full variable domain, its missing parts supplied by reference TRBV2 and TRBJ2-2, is EPEVTQTPSHQVTQMGQEVILRCVPISNHLYFYWYRQILGQKVEFLVSFYNNEISEKSEIFDDQFSVERPDGSNFTLKIRSTKLEDSAMYFCASRYTSGSTGELFFGEGSRLTVL.

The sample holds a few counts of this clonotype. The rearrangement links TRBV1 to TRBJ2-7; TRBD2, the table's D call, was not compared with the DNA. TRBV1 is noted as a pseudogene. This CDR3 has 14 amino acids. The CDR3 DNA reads TGCACCAGCAAGGGACTAGCGGAAATCTACGAGCAGTACTTC. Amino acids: CTSKGLAEIYEQYF.

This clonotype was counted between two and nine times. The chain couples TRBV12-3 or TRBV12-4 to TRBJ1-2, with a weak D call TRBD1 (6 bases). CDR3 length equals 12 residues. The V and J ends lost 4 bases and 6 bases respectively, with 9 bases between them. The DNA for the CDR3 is TGTGCCAGCAGTTGGACAGTTGATGGCTACACCTTC. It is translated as CASSWTVDGYTF.

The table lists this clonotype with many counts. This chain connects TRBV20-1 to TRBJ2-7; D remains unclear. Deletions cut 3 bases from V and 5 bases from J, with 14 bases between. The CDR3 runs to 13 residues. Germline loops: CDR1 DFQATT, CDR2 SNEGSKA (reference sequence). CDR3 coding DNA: TGCAGTGCTAGCGACCGCCCTAGTGACGAGCAGTACTTC. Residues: CSASDRPSDEQYF.

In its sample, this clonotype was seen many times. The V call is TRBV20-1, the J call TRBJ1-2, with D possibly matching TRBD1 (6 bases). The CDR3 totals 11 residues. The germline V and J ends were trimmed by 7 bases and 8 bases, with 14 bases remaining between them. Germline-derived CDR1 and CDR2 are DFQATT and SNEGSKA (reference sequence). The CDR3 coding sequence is TGCAGTGTGACAGGTTCGCGGGGCTACACCTTC. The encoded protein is CSVTGSRGYTF.

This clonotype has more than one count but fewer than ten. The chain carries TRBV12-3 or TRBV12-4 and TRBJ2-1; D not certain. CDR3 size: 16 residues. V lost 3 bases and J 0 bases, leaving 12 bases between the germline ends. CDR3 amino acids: CASSFAETSSYNEQFF. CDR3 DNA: TGTGCCAGCAGTTTTGCGGAAACGAGCTCCTACAATGAGCAGTTCTTC.

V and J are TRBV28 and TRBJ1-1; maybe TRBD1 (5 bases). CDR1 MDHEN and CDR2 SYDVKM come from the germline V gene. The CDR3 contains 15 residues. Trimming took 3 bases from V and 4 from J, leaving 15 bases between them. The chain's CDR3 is CASSFYQGAGTEAFF. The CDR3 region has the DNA TGTGCCAGCAGTTTTTATCAGGGAGCGGGCACTGAAGCTTTCTTT.

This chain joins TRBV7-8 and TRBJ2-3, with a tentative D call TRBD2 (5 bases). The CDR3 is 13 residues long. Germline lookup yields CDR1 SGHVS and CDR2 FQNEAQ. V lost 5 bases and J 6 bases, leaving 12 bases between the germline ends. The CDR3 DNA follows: TGTGCCAGCAGCCATACGGGGAAGGATACGCAGTATTTT. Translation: CASSHTGKDTQYF.

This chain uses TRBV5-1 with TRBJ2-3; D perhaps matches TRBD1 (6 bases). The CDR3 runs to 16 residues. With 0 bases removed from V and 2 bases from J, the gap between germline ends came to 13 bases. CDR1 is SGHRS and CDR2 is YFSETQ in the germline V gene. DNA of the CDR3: TGCGCCAGCAGCTTGGCACAGGGAGAGTTCACAGATACGCAGTATTTT. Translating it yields CASSLAQGEFTDTQYF.

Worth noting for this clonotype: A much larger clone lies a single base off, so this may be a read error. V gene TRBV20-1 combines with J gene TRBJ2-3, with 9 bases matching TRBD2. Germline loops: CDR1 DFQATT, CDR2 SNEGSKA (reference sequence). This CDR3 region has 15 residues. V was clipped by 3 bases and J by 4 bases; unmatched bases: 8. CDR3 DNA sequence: TGCAGTGCTAGCTTTCTAGCGGGAAGGCCAGATACGCAGTATTTT. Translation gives CSASFLAGRPDTQYF.

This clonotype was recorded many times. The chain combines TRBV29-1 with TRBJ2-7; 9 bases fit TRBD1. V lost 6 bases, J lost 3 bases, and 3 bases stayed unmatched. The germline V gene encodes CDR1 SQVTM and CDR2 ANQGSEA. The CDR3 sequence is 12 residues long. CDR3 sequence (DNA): TGCAGCGTAAGGACAGGGGACTACGAGCAGTACTTC. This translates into CSVRTGDYEQYF.

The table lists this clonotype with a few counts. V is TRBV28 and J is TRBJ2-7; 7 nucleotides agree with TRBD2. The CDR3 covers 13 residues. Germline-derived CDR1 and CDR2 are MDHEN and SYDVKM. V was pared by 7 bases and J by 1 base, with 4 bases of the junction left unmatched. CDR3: CASIGEGSYEQYF. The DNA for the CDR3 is TGTGCCAGCATCGGGGAGGGGTCCTACGAGCAGTACTTC.

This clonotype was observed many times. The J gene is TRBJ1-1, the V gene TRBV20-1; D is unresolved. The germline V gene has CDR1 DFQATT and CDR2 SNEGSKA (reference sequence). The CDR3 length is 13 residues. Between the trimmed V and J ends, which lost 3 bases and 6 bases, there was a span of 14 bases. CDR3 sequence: CSASYPTGAEAFF. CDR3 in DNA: TGCAGTGCTAGTTACCCGACCGGGGCTGAAGCTTTCTTT.

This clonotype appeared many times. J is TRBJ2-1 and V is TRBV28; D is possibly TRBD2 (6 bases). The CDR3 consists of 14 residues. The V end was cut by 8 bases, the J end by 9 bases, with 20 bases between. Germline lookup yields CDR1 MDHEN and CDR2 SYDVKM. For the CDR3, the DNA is TGTGCCAGCTATTCCCGGGAGCGGTTAGTTGAGCAGTTCTTC. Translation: CASYSRERLVEQFF.

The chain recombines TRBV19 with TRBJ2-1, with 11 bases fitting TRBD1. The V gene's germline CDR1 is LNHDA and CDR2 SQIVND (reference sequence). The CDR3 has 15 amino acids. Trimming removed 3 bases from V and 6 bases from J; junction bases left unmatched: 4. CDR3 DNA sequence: TGTGCCAGTAGTATTGGACAGGGGGCAGGCAATGAGCAGTTCTTC. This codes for CASSIGQGAGNEQFF.

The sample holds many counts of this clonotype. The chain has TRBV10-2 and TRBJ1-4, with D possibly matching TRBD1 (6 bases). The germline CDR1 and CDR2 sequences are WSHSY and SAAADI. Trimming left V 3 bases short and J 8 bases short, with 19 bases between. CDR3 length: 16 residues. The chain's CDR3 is CASSERGGRSGEKLFF. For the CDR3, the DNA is TGCGCCAGCAGTGAAAGGGGGGGGCGATCTGGGGAAAAACTGTTTTTT.